The 7 T cell receptor beta chains presented below share a single source sample, sequenced in a study of neoadjuvant anti-PD-1 for oral cavity cancer. The data were produced by immunoSEQ multiplex PCR, yet TCRdb's version contains in-frame clones alone and is incomplete. Of 6,000 to 7,500 clones listed, approximately 69% are singletons. The sample here was PBMCs, taken before nivolumab (anti-PD-1) treatment. All receptors come from a person aged 35-80 years with oral cavity squamous cell carcinoma.

The genes are TRBV7-8 and TRBJ1-5; maybe TRBD1 (5 bases). Germline lookup yields CDR1 SGHVS and CDR2 FQNEAQ. CDR3 length equals 17 residues. V was trimmed by 4 bases and J by 4 bases, leaving 20 bases between them. DNA for the CDR3: TGTGCCAGCAGCTCCTACAGGCTCTCACCTAATAATCAGCCCCAGCATTTT. This encodes CASSSYRLSPNNQPQHF.

The chain uses TRBV7-2 and TRBJ2-7; TRBD1 aligns across 7 bases. With 0 bases clipped from V and 4 bases from J, the junction kept 3 bases outside the gene matches. Germline CDR1 SGHTA, CDR2 FQGNSA. This CDR3 is built from 14 residues. As DNA, the CDR3 is TGTGCCAGCAGCTTAGCGTTACAGGGGTACGAGCAGTACTTC. Residues: CASSLALQGYEQYF.

The rearrangement links TRBV5-4 to TRBJ1-2; the match to TRBD1 covers 7 bases. Germline-derived CDR1 and CDR2 are SGHNT and YYREEE (reference sequence). CDR3 length: 14 amino acids. With 3 bases clipped from V and 2 bases from J, the junction kept 4 bases outside the gene matches. The CDR3 nucleotides read TGTGCCAGCAGCTCCGGACAGGCGAACTATGGCTACACCTTC. Translation gives CASSSGQANYGYTF.

This chain joins TRBV5-6 and TRBJ2-7; TRBD1 matches 9 bases. The germline CDR1 and CDR2 sequences are SGHDT and YYEEEE. V lost 5 bases to trimming and J lost 4 bases; unmatched junction nucleotides: 4. This CDR3 contains 13 residues. DNA for the CDR3: TGTGCCAGCAGAACAGGGGGCAGGTACGAGCAGTACTTC. Translating gives CASRTGGRYEQYF.

This sequence joins TRBV6-5 and TRBJ1-1; TRBD1 agrees at 9 bases. Germline values: CDR1 MNHEY, CDR2 SVGAGI. The CDR3 runs 14 residues. Trimming cost V 4 bases and J 2 bases; bases outside gene matches: 2. CDR3 residues: CASSSGQGNTEAFF. The CDR3 DNA sequence: TGTGCCAGCAGTTCGGGACAGGGAAACACTGAAGCTTTCTTT.

The chain links TRBV28 to TRBJ2-7, with a possible D match to TRBD1 (7 bases). This CDR3 comprises 15 residues. The germline CDR1 and CDR2 sequences are MDHEN and SYDVKM. V lost 0 bases, J lost 2 bases, and 11 bases lay in between. The CDR3: CASSLWQGGTYEQYF. DNA for the CDR3: TGTGCCAGCAGTTTATGGCAGGGGGGCACCTACGAGCAGTACTTC.

The V and J genes are TRBV29-1 and TRBJ1-5, with a tentative D call TRBD1 (5 bases). The CDR3 runs 15 residues. V dropped 6 bases and J dropped 2 bases, with 17 bases sitting between them. Per germline, CDR1 SQVTM and CDR2 ANQGSEA. The CDR3 loop is CSVTLTAIGNQPQHF. The CDR3 DNA reads as TGCAGCGTGACCCTGACAGCGATCGGCAATCAGCCCCAGCATTTT.